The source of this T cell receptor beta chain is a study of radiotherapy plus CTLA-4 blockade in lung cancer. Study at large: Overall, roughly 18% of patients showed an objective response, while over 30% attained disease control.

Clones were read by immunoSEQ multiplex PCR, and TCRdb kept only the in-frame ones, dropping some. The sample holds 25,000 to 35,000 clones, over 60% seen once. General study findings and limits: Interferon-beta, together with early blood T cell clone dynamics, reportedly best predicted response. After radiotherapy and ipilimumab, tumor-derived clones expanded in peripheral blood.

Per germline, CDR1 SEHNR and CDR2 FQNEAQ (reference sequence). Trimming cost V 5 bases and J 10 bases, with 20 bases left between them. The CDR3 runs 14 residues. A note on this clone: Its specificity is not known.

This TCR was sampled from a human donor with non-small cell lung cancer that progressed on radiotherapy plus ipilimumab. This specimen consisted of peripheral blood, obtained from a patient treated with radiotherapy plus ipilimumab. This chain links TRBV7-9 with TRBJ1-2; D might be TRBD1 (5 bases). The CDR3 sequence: CASSQDGGLGDYTF. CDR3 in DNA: TGTGCCAGCAGCCAAGATGGGGGTTTGGGTGACTACACCTTC.